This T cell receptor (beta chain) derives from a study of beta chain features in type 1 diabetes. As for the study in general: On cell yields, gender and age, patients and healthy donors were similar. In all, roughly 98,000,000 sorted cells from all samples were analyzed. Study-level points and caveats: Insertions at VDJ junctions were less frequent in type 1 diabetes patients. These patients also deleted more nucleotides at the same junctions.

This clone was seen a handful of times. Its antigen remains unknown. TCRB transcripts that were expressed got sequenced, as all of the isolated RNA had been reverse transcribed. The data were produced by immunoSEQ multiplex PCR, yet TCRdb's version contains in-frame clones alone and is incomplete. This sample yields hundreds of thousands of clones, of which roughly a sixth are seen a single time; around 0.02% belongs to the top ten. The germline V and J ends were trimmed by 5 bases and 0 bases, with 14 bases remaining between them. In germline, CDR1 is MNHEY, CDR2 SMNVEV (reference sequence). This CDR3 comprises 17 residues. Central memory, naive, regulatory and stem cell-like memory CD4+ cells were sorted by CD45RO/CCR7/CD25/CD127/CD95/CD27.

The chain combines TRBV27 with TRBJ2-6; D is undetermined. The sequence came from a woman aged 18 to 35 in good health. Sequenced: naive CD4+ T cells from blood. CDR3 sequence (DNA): TGTGCCAGCAGTCTAAGCAGGTTTGTCTCTGGGGCCAACGTCCTGACTTTC. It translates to CASSLSRFVSGANVLTF.